This TCR beta chain was recorded in a study of shared clonotypes between healthy human individuals. Study context: CD4 naive and CD4 memory each took three plates per donor, while CD8 naive took two and CD8 memory one. Study results and caveats: Sampling covered nothing but blood. Tissue TCR repertoires likely differ from those found in blood. Naive CD4 clonotypes were shared across several donors at about 5%.

Libraries were prepared by immunoSEQ multiplex PCR; TCRdb keeps only in-frame clonotypes and omits some of them. The table records some 2,400,000 clones, 90% to 97% of them present only once. To note about this clone: Its antigen remains unknown. The sample carries other DNA sequences with the same CDR3.

The CDR3 is 14 amino acids. Trimming took 3 bases from V and 7 from J; bases not matched to a gene: 4. Germline CDR1 is KGHSH and CDR2 is LQKENI. The chain has TRBV18 and TRBJ2-7, with TRBD1 identical over 12 bases. The sequenced sample consisted of naive CD4+ T cells sorted from blood. The subset: CD45RA+ positively selected. This TCR derives from a man aged 18 to 30 in good health. CDR3 amino acids: CASSPGQGAREQYF. For the CDR3, the DNA is TGTGCCAGCTCACCGGGACAGGGGGCAAGAGAGCAGTACTTC.